A single T cell receptor (beta chain) is shown here with its context. The record originates from a study of CD8+CD57+ T cells in acquired aplastic anemia. Overall study: The DNA of sorted CD4+ and CD8+ cells averaged approximately 3.2 ug.

This CDR3 is 16 amino acids long. Germline CDR1 DFQATT, CDR2 SNEGSKA (reference sequence). Trimming removed 3 bases at V and 1 base at J, with 18 bases between. Patients sequenced had flow cytometry evidence of CD8+CD57+ cell expansion. CDR3 and TCR beta VDJ profiling relied on a genomic DNA template. TCRdb processed the reads anew with MiXCR; each CDR3 protein has one entry. Among some 200,000 distinct CDR3 sequences listed, 60% to 80% were seen once. The specimen sequenced was sorted CD4+, CD8+, or CD8+CD57+ T cells (not recorded which) from PBMCs. J is TRBJ1-1 and V is TRBV20-1, with a possible D match to TRBD1 (6 bases). This sequence was found in a human donor with aplastic anemia. The CDR3 sequence: CSARRLGQIKNTEAFF. CDR3 DNA sequence: TGCAGTGCTAGGCGACTTGGACAGATTAAGAACACTGAAGCTTTCTTT.